This entry lists 29 T cell receptor beta chains sequenced from one sample in a study of Ad26.COV2.S vaccination and SARS-CoV-2 variants listed by TCRdb under 2021. Reading the label with the study, this specimen's time point is: individuals recovered from natural SARS-CoV-2 infection. The method was the immunoSEQ multiplex PCR assay. TCRdb stores this immuneACCESS table with in-frame sequences only. Part of the clones is absent; in the studies checked, under half of the shortfall reflects unresolved V genes, and no reason is known for the rest. Across this sample there are just over 350,000 clones, with about 90% seen only once. The ten largest account for 3.5% to 4.5% of the sample. The material sequenced was peripheral blood, taken after recovery from COVID-19. The receptors stem from a human donor who had recovered from COVID-19.

The gene calls are TRBV25-1 and TRBJ1-6; a possible D gene is TRBD1 (6 bases). This CDR3 has 16 residues. Germline V lookup: CDR1 MGHDK, CDR2 SYGVNS. The V gene lost 3 bases and the J gene lost 5 bases, with 14 bases spanning the gap. The CDR3 DNA reads TGTGCCAGCAGTGAGATGGGCAGGGGCCATAATTCACCCCTCCACTTT. This sequence encodes CASSEMGRGHNSPLHF. Based on the CDR3 plus reference TRBV25-1 and TRBJ1-6, the full variable domain is EADIYQTPRYLVIGTGKKITLECSQTMGHDKMYWYQQDPGMELHLIHYSYGVNSTEKGDLSSESTVSRIRTEHFPLTLESARPSHTSQYLCASSEMGRGHNSPLHFGNGTRLTVT.

CDR3 in DNA: TGTGCCAGCAGTTACCCTGGACAGGGCTACTTTGGCTACACCTTC. Translation gives CASSYPGQGYFGYTF. The chain carries TRBV6-5 and TRBJ1-2, with 8 bases lining up with TRBD1. Looked up from germline, CDR1 is MNHEY and CDR2 is SVGAGI. The V segment lost 2 bases and the J segment 7 bases; nucleotides outside the gene matches: 9. The CDR3 has 15 residues.

CDR3 sequence: CASSVDTGPINSPLHF. The DNA for the CDR3 is TGTGCCAGCAGCGTAGACACAGGGCCTATCAATTCACCCCTCCACTTT. The rearrangement joins TRBV9 to TRBJ1-6; TRBD1 is a possible D gene (6 bases). Trimming left V 0 bases short and J 7 bases short, with 14 bases between. Germline V CDR1 and CDR2: SGDLS, YYNGEE. This CDR3 is 16 amino acids long. The full variable domain, rest sourced from reference TRBV9 and TRBJ1-6, is DSGVTQTPKHLITATGQRVTLRCSPRSGDLSVYWYQQSLDQGLQFLIQYYNGEERAKGNILERFSAQQFPDLHSELNLSSLELGDSALYFCASSVDTGPINSPLHFGNGTRLTVT.

The chain's CDR3 is CASSLSGVPNYGYTF. The CDR3 nucleotides are TGCGCCAGCAGCTTGTCAGGAGTCCCTAACTATGGCTACACCTTC. This chain uses TRBV5-1 with TRBJ1-2; D is ambiguous. The CDR3 extends over 15 amino acids. V lost 1 base, J lost 0 bases, and 10 bases lay in between. Germline CDR1 is SGHRS and CDR2 is YFSETQ.

The chain is built from TRBV18 and TRBJ2-5; 11 bases match TRBD2. Germline V lookup: CDR1 KGHSH, CDR2 LQKENI. The CDR3 runs to 16 residues. V dropped 2 bases and J dropped 2; count of bases not matched to a gene: 4. The CDR3 loop reads CASSPSRTSGQETQYF. The CDR3 bases are TGTGCCAGCTCACCATCCCGGACTAGCGGGCAAGAGACCCAGTACTTC.

V and J are TRBV5-5 and TRBJ2-7; D is unclear. V gave up 0 bases and J gave up 3 bases, with 7 bases separating them. Germline assignment: CDR1 SGHKS and CDR2 YYEKEE (reference sequence). The CDR3 sequence is 13 residues long. The chain's CDR3 is CASSLAPHYEQYF. The CDR3 nucleotides read TGTGCCAGCAGCTTGGCCCCTCACTACGAGCAGTACTTC.

This chain links TRBV19 with TRBJ2-1, with 10 nucleotides matching TRBD2. The CDR3 totals 15 residues. From germline, CDR1 is LNHDA and CDR2 SQIVND (reference sequence). Trimming at V came to 1 base and at J to 9 bases, leaving 6 bases not matched to a gene. CDR3 sequence (DNA): TGTGCCAGTAGTATAGGGAGCGGGGGGGCTATTGAGCAGTTCTTC. It translates to CASSIGSGGAIEQFF.

Written as DNA, the CDR3 is TGTGCCACTCATGGCGGGGGGGGCCACAATGAGCAGTTCTTC. This encodes CATHGGGGHNEQFF. The chain joins TRBV10-3 to TRBJ2-1; 9 bases map to TRBD2. CDR1 and CDR2 (germline): ENHRY, SYGVKD. The junction had 9 bases not matched to a gene; V was cut back by 10 bases and J by 5 bases. CDR3 length: 14 amino acids.

The chain employs TRBV9 and TRBJ2-3; no firm D call. In germline, CDR1 is SGDLS, CDR2 YYNGEE. The CDR3 has 14 residues. The ends were cut back, 0 bases at V and 5 bases at J, with 10 bases in the middle. As DNA, the CDR3 is TGTGCCAGCAGCGTAGGGGGTGTAGAAGATACGCAGTATTTT. Translated: CASSVGGVEDTQYF.

The chain joins TRBV2 to TRBJ1-2; 7 bases match TRBD1. With V trimmed by 6 bases and J by 8 bases, 15 bases remained unmatched. The germline V gene has CDR1 SNHLY and CDR2 FYNNEI. This CDR3 spans 15 amino acids. CDR3 protein: CASSGTATSQDGYTF. CDR3 DNA: TGTGCCAGCAGCGGGACAGCGACTTCTCAAGACGGCTACACCTTC.

The CDR3 is CASRLRGGGGDTQYF. In DNA, the CDR3 is TGTGCCAGCCGACTCAGGGGCGGCGGTGGTGATACGCAGTATTTT. The chain joins TRBV6-5 to TRBJ2-3; weak D call: TRBD1 (6 bases). The V and J ends lost 8 bases and 6 bases respectively, with 21 bases between them. Per germline, CDR1 MNHEY and CDR2 SVGAGI. This CDR3 spans 15 amino acids.

V and J are TRBV2 and TRBJ1-6, with 10 bases identical to TRBD1. Trimming removed 5 bases from V and 10 bases from J; junction bases left unmatched: 5. Germline V gives CDR1 SNHLY, CDR2 FYNNEI. This CDR3 is 14 amino acids long. The CDR3 is CASSKDRGQSPLHF. CDR3 sequence (DNA): TGTGCCAGCAGTAAAGACAGGGGGCAGTCACCCCTCCACTTT.

This chain links TRBV11-2 with TRBJ2-2; no clear D. There are 11 residues in the CDR3. V lost 8 bases, J lost 3 bases, and 4 bases lay in between. The germline V gene has CDR1 SGHAT and CDR2 FQNNGV. The CDR3 region is CASCYTGELFF. The DNA of the CDR3 is TGTGCCAGCTGTTACACCGGGGAGCTGTTTTTT.

The rearrangement links TRBV5-1 to TRBJ2-5; 13 nucleotides match TRBD2. Per germline, CDR1 SGHRS and CDR2 YFSETQ. The CDR3 covers 16 residues. The V and J ends lost 4 bases and 5 bases, in that order; junction bases with no gene match: 8. The CDR3 DNA reads TGCGCCAGCAGCGTTACTAGCGGGGGGGCCGCGGAGACCCAGTACTTC. This sequence encodes CASSVTSGGAAETQYF.

V and J are TRBV6-5 and TRBJ2-7, with 14 bases matching TRBD2. The CDR3 spans 15 residues. Per germline, CDR1 MNHEY and CDR2 SVGAGI. V lost 7 bases, J lost 0 bases, and 2 bases stayed unmatched. Here the CDR3 DNA reads TGTGCCAGCAAAGGACTAGCGGGGGGCTCCTACGAGCAGTACTTC. Amino acid sequence: CASKGLAGGSYEQYF.

The CDR3: CASIGLGEGLRGYTF. In nucleotides, the CDR3 is TGTGCCAGTATAGGCCTGGGGGAAGGATTGCGGGGCTACACCTTC. The chain employs TRBV19 and TRBJ1-2; D perhaps matches TRBD1 (5 bases). This CDR3 region has 15 residues. Trimming shortened V by 7 bases and J by 8 bases, and 23 bases separated the two germline ends. Germline V CDR1 and CDR2: LNHDA, SQIVND (reference sequence).

The chain has TRBV27 and TRBJ1-2; D remains ambiguous. The CDR3 extends over 13 amino acids. Germline values: CDR1 MNHEY, CDR2 SMNVEV (reference sequence). The V end lost 1 base, the J end lost 5 bases, and 8 bases lay between the germline ends. CDR3 nucleotides: TGTGCCAGCAGTTTATTAGGAGAGTATGGCTACACCTTC. It is translated as CASSLLGEYGYTF.

V gene TRBV19 combines with J gene TRBJ2-2; 9 positions match TRBD1. The J segment lost 1 base and the V segment lost 5 bases, leaving 11 bases of the junction unmatched. The CDR3 has 18 residues. In germline, CDR1 is LNHDA, CDR2 SQIVND (reference sequence). As DNA, the CDR3 is TGTGCCAGTAGTTCACCTGGGTGGGGACAGGGGAACACCGGGGAGCTGTTTTTT. Translating it yields CASSSPGWGQGNTGELFF.

CDR3 sequence: CASSLRQGYTEAFF. CDR3 in DNA: TGTGCCAGCAGCTTGAGGCAGGGGTACACTGAAGCTTTCTTT. The chain links TRBV5-4 to TRBJ1-1, with a tentative D call TRBD1 (6 bases). The CDR3 contains 14 residues. V was shortened by 1 base and J by 3 bases, with 10 bases between the two germline ends. The V gene's germline CDR1 is SGHNT and CDR2 YYREEE (reference sequence).

The chain couples TRBV27 to TRBJ1-1, with D hard to call. The germline V gene has CDR1 MNHEY and CDR2 SMNVEV (reference sequence). This CDR3 comprises 13 residues. V dropped 3 bases and J dropped 3 bases, with 8 bases sitting between them. Here the CDR3 reads CASSFEGDTEAFF. The CDR3 DNA sequence: TGTGCCAGCAGTTTCGAAGGAGACACTGAAGCTTTCTTT.

This chain connects TRBV11-2 to TRBJ2-7; weak D call: TRBD1 (5 bases). Trimming left V 4 bases short and J 0 bases short, with 13 bases between. CDR1 and CDR2 (germline): SGHAT, FQNNGV. The length of the CDR3 is 15 residues. This CDR3 is CASSYDSLPSYEQYF. In nucleotides, the CDR3 is TGTGCCAGCAGCTATGACAGCTTACCCTCCTACGAGCAGTACTTC.

This chain links TRBV10-1 with TRBJ1-4, with D hard to call. This CDR3 has 13 amino acids. Trimming cost V 2 bases and J 2 bases, with 3 bases left between them. Per the germline V gene, CDR1 is WNHNN and CDR2 is SYGVQD (reference sequence). CDR3 DNA sequence: TGCGCCAGCAGTGAGGGGACTAATGAAAAACTGTTTTTT. Its protein product is CASSEGTNEKLFF.

The rearrangement joins TRBV6-6 to TRBJ1-3; 7 nucleotides align to TRBD1. Losses at the gene ends were 0 bases for V and 0 bases for J; bases not matched to a gene: 2. CDR3 length equals 16 residues. Looked up from germline, CDR1 is MNHNY and CDR2 is SVGAGI (reference sequence). The CDR3 spells CASSYSGGSSGNTIYF. The CDR3 DNA follows: TGTGCCAGCAGTTACTCAGGGGGCAGCTCTGGAAACACCATATATTTT.

This clone showed up just a few times. The chain couples TRBV5-1 to TRBJ1-1; D not resolved. Trimming took 6 bases from V and 1 from J, leaving 16 bases between them. Germline V gene sequence: CDR1 SGHRS, CDR2 YFSETQ. This CDR3 spans 15 amino acids. CDR3 region: CASISGWGTNTEAFF. The CDR3, as DNA: TGCGCCAGCATTTCGGGTTGGGGAACGAACACTGAAGCTTTCTTT.

The chain uses TRBV29-1 and TRBJ2-1; D is unresolved. The V end lost 5 bases, the J end lost 0 bases, and 8 bases lay between the germline ends. This CDR3 has 13 amino acids. The V gene's germline CDR1 is SQVTM and CDR2 ANQGSEA. For the CDR3, the DNA is TGCAGCGTTCAGTCGAGCTCCTACAATGAGCAGTTCTTC. Amino acids: CSVQSSSYNEQFF.

This rearrangement joins TRBV7-3 to TRBJ2-1; D gene uncertain. Germline CDR1 and CDR2: SGHTA and FQGTGA. With 5 bases removed from V and 9 bases from J, the gap between germline ends came to 14 bases. CDR3 length: 13 amino acids. The CDR3 DNA sequence: TGTGCCAGCAGCCTGTCATTCATAAGTGAGCAGTTCTTC. This gives the protein CASSLSFISEQFF.

This chain uses TRBV1 with TRBJ2-3; TRBD2, the table's D call, was not compared with the DNA. TRBV1 is a documented pseudogene. The CDR3 totals 15 residues. The CDR3: CTKTRKRGGTDTQYF. The CDR3 coding sequence is TGCACCAAGACCCGTAAGAGGGGGGGGACAGATACGCAGTATTTT.

V usage is TRBV2 and J usage is TRBJ2-4; D gene ambiguous. V dropped 10 bases and J dropped 0 bases, with 13 bases sitting between them. The length of the CDR3 is 14 residues. Germline assignment: CDR1 SNHLY and CDR2 FYNNEI. Here the CDR3 DNA reads TGTGCCACAACAGAAGAACTAGCCAAAAACATTCAGTACTTC. This gives the protein CATTEELAKNIQYF.

The count of this clone is one. The chain couples TRBV6-1 to TRBJ2-1; a possible D gene is TRBD2 (5 bases). This CDR3 is 15 amino acids long. Germline-derived CDR1 and CDR2 are MNHNS and SASEGT. Trimming cost V 2 bases and J 6 bases, with 14 bases left between them. Here the CDR3 reads CASSERVASPNEQFF. For the CDR3, the DNA is TGTGCCAGCAGTGAACGGGTGGCTAGCCCCAATGAGCAGTTCTTC.